Sequencing of this T cell receptor beta chain was carried out in a study of siplizumab effects on memory and regulatory T cells. Study context: Siplizumab at approximately 1 ug/mL was tested against drug-free controls in paired reactions.

As to this clone: Antigen: not known.

The assay was immunoSEQ multiplex PCR, and TCRdb's table has in-frame clones only and misses some. This sample has several thousand clones, with around 54% found just once. The cells of the mixed lymphocyte reaction underwent an approximately 6-day coculture at 37°C. The CDR3 extends over 15 amino acids. The V end was cut by 0 bases, the J end by 2 bases, with 11 bases between. Germline V gene data show CDR1 as SGHAT and CDR2 as FQNNGV. Study-wide findings and caveats: Among sequences traceable to unstimulated CD4+ memory cells, alloreactive ones were significantly reduced by siplizumab. No naive or memory phenotype could be assigned to roughly 75-97% of proliferating clones.

The TCR originated in a human donor in good health; the cells came from an allogeneic mixed lymphocyte reaction. Sequenced material: CFSE-low (dividing) CD4+ T cells sorted from an allogeneic mixed lymphocyte reaction. The chain joins TRBV11-2 to TRBJ2-7; tentative D call: TRBD2 (6 bases). The CDR3: CASSLDSSGPYEQYF. Here the CDR3 DNA reads TGTGCCAGCAGCTTAGATAGTAGCGGTCCCTACGAGCAGTACTTC.